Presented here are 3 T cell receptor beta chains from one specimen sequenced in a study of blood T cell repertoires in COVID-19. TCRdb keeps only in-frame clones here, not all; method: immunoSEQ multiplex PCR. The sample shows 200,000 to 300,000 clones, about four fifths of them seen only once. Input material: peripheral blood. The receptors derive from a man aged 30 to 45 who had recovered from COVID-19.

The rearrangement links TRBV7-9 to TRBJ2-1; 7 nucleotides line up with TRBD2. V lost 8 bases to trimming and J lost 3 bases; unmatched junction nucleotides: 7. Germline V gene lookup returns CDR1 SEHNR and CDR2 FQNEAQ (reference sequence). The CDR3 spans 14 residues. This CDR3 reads CASGPGGNYNEQFF. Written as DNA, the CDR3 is TGTGCCAGCGGCCCCGGGGGGAACTACAATGAGCAGTTCTTC.

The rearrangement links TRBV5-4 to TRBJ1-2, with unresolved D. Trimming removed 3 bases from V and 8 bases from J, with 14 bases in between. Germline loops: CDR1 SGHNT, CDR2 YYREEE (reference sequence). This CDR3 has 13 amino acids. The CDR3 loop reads CASSSGSARGYTF. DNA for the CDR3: TGTGCCAGCAGCTCCGGGAGTGCGAGGGGCTACACCTTC.

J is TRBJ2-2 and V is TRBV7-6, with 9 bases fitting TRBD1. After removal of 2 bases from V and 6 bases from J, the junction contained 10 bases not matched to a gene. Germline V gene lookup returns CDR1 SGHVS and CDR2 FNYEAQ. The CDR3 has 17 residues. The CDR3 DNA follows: TGTGCCAGCAGCTTACCCCGGACAGGGGAGTTGGCCGGGGAGCTGTTTTTT. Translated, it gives CASSLPRTGELAGELFF.